The 24 T cell receptor beta chains given below trace back to one sample, sequenced in a study of cytomegalovirus exposure and HLA in healthy donors. A multiplex PCR was run with 60 Vbeta primers and 13 Jbeta primers. TCRdb's copy holds only in-frame clones and misses some; the assay was immunoSEQ multiplex PCR. The profile shows about 150,000 clones, approximately 86% of them singletons. The specimen sequenced was PBMCs. The receptor set was obtained from a woman between 18 and 29 years old in good health and CMV-seronegative.

The table lists this clone with many counts. V usage is TRBV27 and J usage is TRBJ2-7; the match to TRBD1 covers 9 bases. CDR1 and CDR2 from the germline V gene are MNHEY and SMNVEV (reference sequence). V gave up 5 bases and J gave up 4 bases; unmatched junction bases: 12. The CDR3 consists of 16 residues. CDR3 protein: CASSPPRTGARYEQYF. The CDR3 DNA reads TGTGCCAGCAGTCCCCCTCGGACAGGGGCCCGATACGAGCAGTACTTC.

The chain couples TRBV18 to TRBJ2-7; D is ambiguous. The V gene lost 4 bases and the J gene lost 1 base, with 11 bases spanning the gap. The CDR3 loop spans 14 amino acids. CDR1 is KGHSH, CDR2 LQKENI, per germline. CDR3 coding DNA: TGTGCCAGCTCACGGTCAGGCAATTCCTACGAGCAGTACTTC. The encoded protein is CASSRSGNSYEQYF.

The chain has TRBV9 and TRBJ1-5; maybe TRBD1 (5 bases). CDR3 length: 14 residues. Germline-derived CDR1 and CDR2 are SGDLS and YYNGEE. Trimming left V 4 bases short and J 9 bases short, with 17 bases between. The CDR3 sequence is CASSSGGAGPPQHF. CDR3 coding DNA: TGTGCCAGCAGCTCAGGAGGGGCGGGGCCGCCCCAGCATTTT.

The chain joins TRBV14 to TRBJ1-2, with D maybe TRBD1 (6 bases). Germline V gene lookup returns CDR1 SGHDN and CDR2 FVKESK. This CDR3 is built from 14 residues. The V end was cut by 5 bases, the J end by 2 bases, with 12 bases between. The CDR3 loop is CASSIHRVNYGYTF. The DNA for the CDR3 is TGTGCCAGCAGCATCCACAGGGTAAACTATGGCTACACCTTC. The full variable domain, with the rest looked up from reference TRBV14 and TRBJ1-2, is EAGVTQFPSHSVIEKGQTVTLRCDPISGHDNLYWYRRVMGKEIKFLLHFVKESKQDESGMPNNRFLAERTGGTYSTLKVQPAELEDSGVYFCASSIHRVNYGYTFGSGTRLTVV.

V usage is TRBV6-1 and J usage is TRBJ2-7, with D tentatively TRBD1 (6 bases). Germline CDR1 MNHNS, CDR2 SASEGT. The CDR3 length is 12 residues. V was trimmed by 11 bases and J by 2 bases, leaving 13 bases between them. CDR3 bases: TGTGCCGCCAACACAGGGCCCTACGAGCAGTACTTC. Its translation: CAANTGPYEQYF.

J is TRBJ1-5 and V is TRBV7-6; 11 bases fit TRBD1. The CDR3 consists of 15 residues. Unmatched junction bases numbered 6, after V lost 5 bases and J lost 6 bases. Per germline, CDR1 SGHVS and CDR2 FNYEAQ. CDR3: CASSGGTGGGQPQHF. CDR3 DNA: TGTGCCAGCAGCGGAGGGACAGGGGGGGGTCAGCCCCAGCATTTT.

V gene TRBV7-3 combines with J gene TRBJ2-3; no definite D call. CDR1 and CDR2 from the germline V gene are SGHTA and FQGTGA. The CDR3 is made up of 14 amino acids. The V and J ends lost 5 bases and 1 base respectively, with 10 bases between them. The CDR3 DNA reads as TGTGCCAGCAGCCCCTCCACGGGCACAGATACGCAGTATTTT. It encodes CASSPSTGTDTQYF.

This clone was detected once. The rearrangement uses TRBV25-1 and TRBJ2-1, with D hard to call. In germline, CDR1 is MGHDK, CDR2 SYGVNS. The V end lost 2 bases, the J end lost 12 bases, and 8 bases lay between the germline ends. This CDR3 contains 11 residues. The CDR3 is CASSERRGQFF. The CDR3, as DNA: TGTGCCAGCAGTGAACGGAGAGGGCAGTTCTTC.

The J gene is TRBJ2-1, the V gene TRBV7-8, with 7 bases aligning to TRBD1. The CDR3 extends over 15 amino acids. CDR1 and CDR2 (germline): SGHVS, FQNEAQ. Trimming removed 5 bases from V and 10 bases from J; junction bases left unmatched: 14. CDR3 sequence: CASSVDRVSGNEQFF. For the CDR3, the DNA is TGTGCCAGCAGCGTAGACAGGGTCTCCGGGAACGAGCAGTTCTTC.

V is TRBV18 and J is TRBJ2-7; 7 bases are shared with TRBD1. This CDR3 is built from 13 residues. Germline CDR1 reads KGHSH; CDR2 reads LQKENI. J lost 5 bases, V lost 3 bases, and 4 bases had no gene match. The CDR3 sequence: CASSPWTGNEQYF. The CDR3, as DNA: TGTGCCAGCTCACCCTGGACAGGCAACGAGCAGTACTTC.

This CDR3 reads CASQGARNTEAFF. The CDR3 DNA reads TGTGCCAGCCAGGGGGCGAGGAACACTGAAGCTTTCTTT. The chain links TRBV6-1 to TRBJ1-1; 8 positions agree with TRBD1. CDR3 length: 13 amino acids. V was pared by 8 bases and J by 1 base, with 3 bases of the junction left unmatched. Germline V gene lookup returns CDR1 MNHNS and CDR2 SASEGT.

J is TRBJ2-7 and V is TRBV28; 7 bases align to TRBD1. The V gene end was trimmed by 2 bases and the J gene end by 7 bases; junction bases not matched to a gene: 14. This CDR3 has 16 residues. The germline V gene encodes CDR1 MDHEN and CDR2 SYDVKM. DNA for the CDR3: TGTGCCAGCAGTTTACCCCCCAGACAGGGTTTATGGGAGCAGTACTTC. Protein product: CASSLPPRQGLWEQYF.

This clone was observed a single time. V is TRBV27 and J is TRBJ1-5; the D is unclear. CDR1 and CDR2 (germline): MNHEY, SMNVEV (reference sequence). Trimming cost V 3 bases and J 1 base, with 7 bases left between them. The CDR3 totals 14 residues. CDR3 residues: CASSFGLSNQPQHF. The DNA for the CDR3 is TGTGCCAGCAGTTTCGGTTTAAGCAATCAGCCCCAGCATTTT.

Details on this clone: Other nucleotide sequences in the sample specify the same CDR3. The rearrangement uses TRBV27 and TRBJ2-5; a weak D match, TRBD2 (5 bases). The CDR3 consists of 16 residues. The V end lost 6 bases, the J end lost 0 bases, and 17 bases lay between the germline ends. Looked up from germline, CDR1 is MNHEY and CDR2 is SMNVEV (reference sequence). CDR3 sequence reads: CASSWSVGEYQETQYF. CDR3 nucleotide sequence: TGTGCCAGCAGCTGGTCTGTTGGGGAGTACCAAGAGACCCAGTACTTC.

The chain links TRBV2 to TRBJ2-1; D is ambiguous. Germline loops: CDR1 SNHLY, CDR2 FYNNEI. Trimming removed 8 bases from V and 0 bases from J, with 11 bases in between. CDR3 length: 14 residues. The CDR3 DNA follows: TGTGCCAGCTTTCCCTCGTCCTCCTACAATGAGCAGTTCTTC. Translated: CASFPSSSYNEQFF.

The gene calls are TRBV7-9 and TRBJ2-7, with D possibly TRBD2 on 5 matching bases. The ends were cut back, 1 base at V and 2 bases at J, with 12 bases in the middle. Germline assignment: CDR1 SEHNR and CDR2 FQNEAQ (reference sequence). The CDR3 runs to 15 residues. CDR3 nucleotides: TGTGCCAGCAGCTTAGGAGATGCTAGCCCCTACGAGCAGTACTTC. Encoded protein: CASSLGDASPYEQYF.

The chain combines TRBV6-4 with TRBJ1-4; perhaps TRBD1 as D (6 bases). This CDR3 has 14 residues. Germline lookup yields CDR1 MRHNA and CDR2 SNTAGT. Trimming stripped 6 bases from V and 4 bases from J, with 12 bases between. The CDR3 loop reads CASRAGTNNEKLFF. CDR3 coding DNA: TGTGCCAGCAGAGCCGGGACAAATAATGAAAAACTGTTTTTT.

The chain joins TRBV9 to TRBJ1-1; 8 bases fit TRBD1. This CDR3 has 14 amino acids. From germline, CDR1 is SGDLS and CDR2 YYNGEE. V lost 0 bases and J lost 3; bases outside the gene matches: 1. The CDR3 protein is CASSVVGQDTEAFF. In nucleotides, the CDR3 is TGTGCCAGCAGCGTAGTGGGACAGGACACTGAAGCTTTCTTT.

The gene calls are TRBV6-5 and TRBJ2-2; 7 bases agree with TRBD2. In germline, CDR1 is MNHEY, CDR2 SVGAGI. J lost 4 bases, V lost 0 bases, and 5 bases had no gene match. The CDR3 runs 16 residues. As DNA, the CDR3 is TGTGCCAGCAGTTACTCGAGTCAGCGGGGCACCGGGGAGCTGTTTTTT. It yields the protein CASSYSSQRGTGELFF.

This clone was seen only once. The J gene is TRBJ2-7, the V gene TRBV7-2; the D gene is possibly TRBD1 (5 bases). Germline assignment: CDR1 SGHTA and CDR2 FQGNSA. V lost 1 base and J 6 bases, leaving 10 bases between the germline ends. The CDR3 has 13 residues. CDR3 in amino acids: CASSLDRPVEQYF. In DNA, the CDR3 is TGTGCCAGCAGCTTAGACAGGCCGGTCGAGCAGTACTTC.

The chain carries TRBV4-1 and TRBJ1-6, with D maybe TRBD1 (5 bases). This CDR3 comprises 17 residues. The V end lost 1 base, the J end lost 0 bases, and 10 bases lay between the germline ends. CDR1 is MGHRA and CDR2 is YSYEKL in the germline V gene. The DNA of the CDR3 is TGCGCCAGCAGCCAAGGACAGTCTAGCTCCTATAATTCACCCCTCCACTTT. It codes for CASSQGQSSSYNSPLHF.

The J gene is TRBJ2-7, the V gene TRBV29-1, with unresolved D. With 2 bases removed from V and 3 bases from J, the gap between germline ends came to 5 bases. CDR1 is SQVTM, CDR2 ANQGSEA, per germline. This CDR3 has 11 residues. For the CDR3, the DNA is TGCAGCGTTGAACAGAACTACGAGCAGTACTTC. Protein product: CSVEQNYEQYF.

CDR3 in DNA: TGCGCCAGCAGCCACGCCGGACAGGGAAAAGGGACCCAGTACTTC. Protein sequence: CASSHAGQGKGTQYF. V gene TRBV4-1 combines with J gene TRBJ2-5; TRBD1 agrees at 8 bases. V shed 3 bases and J 7 bases; nucleotides not matched to a gene: 10. CDR3 size: 15 residues. The germline V gene encodes CDR1 MGHRA and CDR2 YSYEKL.

V is TRBV29-1 and J is TRBJ1-4; 8 bases align to TRBD1. CDR1 and CDR2 from the germline V gene are SQVTM and ANQGSEA. The CDR3 sequence is 13 residues long. V shed 6 bases and J 7 bases; nucleotides not matched to a gene: 7. CDR3 region: CSVQGGYGEKLFF. The DNA of the CDR3 is TGCAGCGTACAGGGGGGGTATGGTGAAAAACTGTTTTTT. Full variable domain (rest looked up from reference TRBV29-1 and TRBJ1-4): SAVISQKPSRDICQRGTSLTIQCQVDSQVTMMFWYRQQPGQSLTLIATANQGSEATYESGFVIDKFPISRPNLTFSTLTVSNMSPEDSSIYLCSVQGGYGEKLFFGSGTQLSVL.